This T cell receptor beta chain was observed in a study of blood T cell repertoires in COVID-19. At the level of the study: From T cells, B-cell-depleted T cells, or PBMCs came the material, which was cDNA or gDNA.

The assay was immunoSEQ multiplex PCR, and TCRdb's table has in-frame clones only and misses some. Of some 160,000 clones listed, around 77% are singletons. This CDR3 is 14 amino acids long. With V trimmed by 0 bases and J by 7 bases, 4 bases remained unmatched. Germline-derived CDR1 and CDR2 are SGDLS and YYNGEE. J is TRBJ2-1 and V is TRBV9; 7 bases are shared with TRBD1. The clonotype originates from a man aged 50 to 60 with active or convalescent COVID-19. Material for sequencing was peripheral blood. CDR3 DNA sequence: TGTGCCAGCAGCGTAGCTGACAGGGTTAATGAGCAGTTCTTC. Residues: CASSVADRVNEQFF.